These 3 T cell receptor beta chains were all obtained from the same sample, sequenced in a study of cytomegalovirus exposure and HLA in healthy donors. PCR was performed using 60 Vbeta and 13 Jbeta primers. Method: immunoSEQ multiplex PCR; TCRdb's copy keeps in-frame clones and lacks some. The data show about 160,000 clones, with approximately 80% seen just once and under 6% held by the top ten. The sequencing sample was made of PBMCs. Receptor source: a woman in her forties or fifties in good health and CMV-seropositive.

The chain links TRBV7-9 to TRBJ2-3, with 8 nucleotides matching TRBD2. The CDR3 totals 17 residues. Germline values: CDR1 SEHNR, CDR2 FQNEAQ (reference sequence). Losses at the gene ends were 4 bases for V and 5 bases for J; bases not matched to a gene: 14. Here the CDR3 DNA reads TGTGCCAGCAGCTCACCGACCAAGCGGGAGTCCCTAGATACGCAGTATTTT. The encoded protein is CASSSPTKRESLDTQYF.

The genes are TRBV9 and TRBJ2-3; the match to TRBD2 covers 11 bases. V shed 8 bases and J 0 bases; nucleotides not matched to a gene: 5. The CDR3 consists of 15 residues. Per germline, CDR1 SGDLS and CDR2 YYNGEE. The CDR3: CASGTSGTSTDTQYF. In DNA form, the CDR3 reads TGTGCCAGTGGGACTAGCGGTACTAGCACAGATACGCAGTATTTT.

The chain is built from TRBV7-9 and TRBJ1-2, with 8 nucleotides matching TRBD1. From germline, CDR1 is SEHNR and CDR2 FQNEAQ (reference sequence). Trimming removed 3 bases from V and 7 bases from J; junction bases left unmatched: 7. CDR3 size: 14 residues. CDR3 DNA sequence: TGTGCCAGCAGCTTCCGGACAGGGACGGGTGGCTACACCTTC. Translation: CASSFRTGTGGYTF.